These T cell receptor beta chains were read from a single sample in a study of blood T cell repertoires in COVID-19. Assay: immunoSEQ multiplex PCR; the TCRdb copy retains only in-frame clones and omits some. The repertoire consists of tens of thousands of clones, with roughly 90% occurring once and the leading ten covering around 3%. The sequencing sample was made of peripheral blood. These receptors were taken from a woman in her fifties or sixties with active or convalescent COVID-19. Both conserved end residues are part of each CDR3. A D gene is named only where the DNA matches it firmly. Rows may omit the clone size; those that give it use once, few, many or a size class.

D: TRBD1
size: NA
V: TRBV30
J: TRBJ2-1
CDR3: CAWSRRTGGGNEQFF
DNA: TGTGCCTGGAGTCGGCGGACAGGGGGAGGCAATGAGCAGTTCTTC

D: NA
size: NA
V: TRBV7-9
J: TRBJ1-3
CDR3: CASKQGSSGNTIYF
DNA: TGTGCCAGCAAACAGGGAAGCTCTGGAAACACCATATATTTT

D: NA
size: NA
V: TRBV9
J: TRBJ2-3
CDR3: CASTPGGGTDTQYF
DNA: TGTGCCAGCACCCCAGGAGGAGGCACAGATACGCAGTATTTT

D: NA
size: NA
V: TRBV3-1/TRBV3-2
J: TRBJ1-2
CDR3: CASSHRVQNYGYTF
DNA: TGTGCCAGCAGCCACAGGGTACAAAACTATGGCTACACCTTC

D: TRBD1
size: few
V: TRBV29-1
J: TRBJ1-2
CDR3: CSVETQGGGYTF
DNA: TGCAGCGTTGAGACCCAGGGGGGTGGCTACACCTTC

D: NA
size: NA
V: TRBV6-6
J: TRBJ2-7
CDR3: CASSYSTGYYEQYF
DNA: TGTGCCAGCAGTTACTCTACAGGGTACTACGAGCAGTACTTC

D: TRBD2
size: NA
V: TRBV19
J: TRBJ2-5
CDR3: CASSIGGGASETQYF
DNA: TGTGCCAGTAGTATAGGCGGGGGGGCCTCCGAGACCCAGTACTTC

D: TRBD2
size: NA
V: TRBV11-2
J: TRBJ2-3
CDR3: CASSLVGSGGSDTQYF
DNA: TGTGCCAGCAGCTTAGTAGGAAGCGGGGGGTCAGATACGCAGTATTTT

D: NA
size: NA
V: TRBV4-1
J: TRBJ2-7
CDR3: CASTSHSYEQYF
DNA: TGCGCCAGCACATCCCACTCCTACGAGCAGTACTTC

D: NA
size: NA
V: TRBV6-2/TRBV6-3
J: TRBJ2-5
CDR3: CASSYLAPGAQYF
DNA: TGTGCCAGCAGTTATCTGGCTCCGGGTGCCCAGTACTTC

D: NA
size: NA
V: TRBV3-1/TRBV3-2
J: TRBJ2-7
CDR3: CASSPGSSYEQYF
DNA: TGTGCCAGCAGCCCTGGCAGCTCCTACGAGCAGTACTTC

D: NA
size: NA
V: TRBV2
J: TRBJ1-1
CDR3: CASSDWTRRNTEAFF
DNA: TGTGCCAGCAGTGACTGGACACGGAGGAACACTGAAGCTTTCTTT

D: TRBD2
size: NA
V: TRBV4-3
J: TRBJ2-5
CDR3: CASSQGWIAGETQYF
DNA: TGCGCCAGCAGCCAAGGCTGGATAGCGGGTGAGACCCAGTACTTC

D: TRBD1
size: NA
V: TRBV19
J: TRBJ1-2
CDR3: CASSQTGGIGNGYTF
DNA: TGTGCCAGTAGTCAAACAGGGGGCATTGGGAATGGCTACACCTTC

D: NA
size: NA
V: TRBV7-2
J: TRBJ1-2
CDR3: CASSLGPRGYTF
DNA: TGTGCCAGCAGCTTAGGACCGAGGGGCTACACCTTC

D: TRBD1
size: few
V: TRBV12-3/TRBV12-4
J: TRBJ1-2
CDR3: CASSTGQGYGYTF
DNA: TGTGCCAGCAGTACGGGACAGGGATATGGCTACACCTTC

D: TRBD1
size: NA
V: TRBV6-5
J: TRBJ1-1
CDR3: CASSYGDREGDAFF
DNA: TGTGCCAGCAGTTACGGGGACAGGGAGGGGGACGCTTTCTTT

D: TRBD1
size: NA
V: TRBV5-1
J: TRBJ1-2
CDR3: CASSSDRGINYGYTF
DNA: TGCGCCAGCAGCTCCGACAGGGGAATAAATTATGGCTACACCTTC

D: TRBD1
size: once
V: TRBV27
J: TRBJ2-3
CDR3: CASARDRGRGTDTQYF
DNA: TGTGCCAGCGCCCGCGACAGGGGTCGGGGCACAGATACGCAGTATTTT

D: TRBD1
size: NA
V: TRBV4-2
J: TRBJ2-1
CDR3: CASSQVTGNLDEQFF
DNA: TGTGCCAGCAGCCAAGTGACAGGGAACTTGGATGAGCAGTTCTTC

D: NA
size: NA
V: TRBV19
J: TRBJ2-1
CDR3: CASSIPGGDEQFF
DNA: TGTGCCAGTAGTATCCCGGGGGGCGATGAGCAGTTCTTC

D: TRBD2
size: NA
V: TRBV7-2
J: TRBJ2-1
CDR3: CASSYRTSGGPNNEQFF
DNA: TGTGCCAGCAGCTATCGTACTAGCGGGGGGCCCAACAATGAGCAGTTCTTC